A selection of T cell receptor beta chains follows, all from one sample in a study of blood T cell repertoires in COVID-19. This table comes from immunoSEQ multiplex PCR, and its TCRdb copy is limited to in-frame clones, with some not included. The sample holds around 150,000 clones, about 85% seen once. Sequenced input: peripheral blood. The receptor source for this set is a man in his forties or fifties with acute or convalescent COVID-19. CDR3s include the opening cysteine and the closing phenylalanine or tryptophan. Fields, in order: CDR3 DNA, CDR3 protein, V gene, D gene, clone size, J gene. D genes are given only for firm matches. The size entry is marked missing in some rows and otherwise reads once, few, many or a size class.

DNA: TGTGCATCGTCGGCGGCTGGTTCCTACGAGCAGTACTTC; CDR3: CASSAAGSYEQYF; V: TRBV5-4; D: .; size: .; J: TRBJ2-7
DNA: TGTGCCAGCAGTTCGGGAACCGGGGGAGCCACCGGGGAGCTGTTTTTT; CDR3: CASSSGTGGATGELFF; V: TRBV5-4; D: .; size: once; J: TRBJ2-2
DNA: TGTGCCTTCCTTCAGGGCAACACTGAAGCTTTCTTT; CDR3: CAFLQGNTEAFF; V: TRBV30; D: .; size: .; J: TRBJ1-1
DNA: TGTGCCAGCAGCCCTTTCCGACAGGGAAACACTGAAGCTTTCTTT; CDR3: CASSPFRQGNTEAFF; V: TRBV5-4; D: TRBD1; size: .; J: TRBJ1-1
DNA: TGTGCCAGCAGTTCACACCCTGAGGGGGTGCAAGAGACCCAGTACTTC; CDR3: CASSSHPEGVQETQYF; V: TRBV6-6; D: .; size: .; J: TRBJ2-5
DNA: TGTGCCAGCAGCCCGCACCGGGACAGGGCTGAAGCTTTCTTT; CDR3: CASSPHRDRAEAFF; V: TRBV7-9; D: TRBD1; size: .; J: TRBJ1-1
DNA: TGTGCCAGCAGCTTGGGACAGGGGTTACATGAGCAGTTCTTC; CDR3: CASSLGQGLHEQFF; V: TRBV11-2; D: TRBD1; size: .; J: TRBJ2-1
DNA: TGTGCCAGCAGTCCTGACTGGGGCAAAGATACGCAGTATTTT; CDR3: CASSPDWGKDTQYF; V: TRBV7-9; D: .; size: .; J: TRBJ2-3
DNA: TGTGCCAGTAGGCCCACCCGATCCAACGGCTACGAGCAGTACTTC; CDR3: CASRPTRSNGYEQYF; V: TRBV19; D: .; size: .; J: TRBJ2-7
DNA: TGCAGCGTTAAGCGGGACCCCTACAATGAGCAGTTCTTC; CDR3: CSVKRDPYNEQFF; V: TRBV29-1; D: TRBD2; size: .; J: TRBJ2-1
DNA: TGTGCCAGCAGCGTAGGTGGCAGCGCTAACTATGGCTACACCTTC; CDR3: CASSVGGSANYGYTF; V: TRBV9; D: .; size: .; J: TRBJ1-2
DNA: TGTGCCAGCAGCTCCCAGGTCGGAGGGAACGCTGAAGCTTTCTTT; CDR3: CASSSQVGGNAEAFF; V: TRBV7-9; D: .; size: .; J: TRBJ1-1
DNA: TGTGCCAGCAGTTCTTTAGTTGGCGACAGGTCCTACGAGCAGTACTTC; CDR3: CASSSLVGDRSYEQYF; V: TRBV28; D: .; size: .; J: TRBJ2-7
DNA: TGTGCCAGCAGTGAATTAGCAGGGGGGGAGACCCAGTACTTC; CDR3: CASSELAGGETQYF; V: TRBV25-1; D: .; size: .; J: TRBJ2-5
DNA: TGTGCCACCAGTGATTTGTCCTTCGACAGGGGGGGGTTAGGCTACACCTTC; CDR3: CATSDLSFDRGGLGYTF; V: TRBV24-1; D: TRBD1; size: .; J: TRBJ1-2
DNA: TGTGCCAGCAGCGCGGGACTAGCGGGGGTTACAGATACGCAGTATTTT; CDR3: CASSAGLAGVTDTQYF; V: TRBV7-2; D: TRBD2; size: once; J: TRBJ2-3
DNA: TGTGCCAGCAGCTTCTCAGGGGGTGGGAACTATGGCTACACCTTC; CDR3: CASSFSGGGNYGYTF; V: TRBV13; D: TRBD1; size: .; J: TRBJ1-2
DNA: TGTGCCAGCAGCTTAGAATGGGCAGCCGGAAACACTGAAGCTTTCTTT; CDR3: CASSLEWAAGNTEAFF; V: TRBV7-2; D: .; size: .; J: TRBJ1-1
DNA: TGTGCCAGCAGCTTAGCGGGGGGGCCGAATAATGAGCAGTTCTTC; CDR3: CASSLAGGPNNEQFF; V: TRBV7-3; D: TRBD2; size: .; J: TRBJ2-1
DNA: TGTGCCAGCAGTCTTCCTCCGGGACAGGGTTATGGCTACACCTTC; CDR3: CASSLPPGQGYGYTF; V: TRBV28; D: TRBD1; size: .; J: TRBJ1-2
DNA: TGTGCCAGCAGCTTGCTAGTGGCTAGCGGGGAAGAGACCCAGTACTTC; CDR3: CASSLLVASGEETQYF; V: TRBV5-6; D: TRBD2; size: .; J: TRBJ2-5
DNA: TGCGCCAGCAGCTCGCTTACGGGACAGGGTGGGGGCTACACCTTC; CDR3: CASSSLTGQGGGYTF; V: TRBV5-1; D: TRBD1; size: .; J: TRBJ1-2
DNA: TGTGCCAGCAGCTTAAGTAACAGGGGGAATGAAAAACTGTTTTTT; CDR3: CASSLSNRGNEKLFF; V: TRBV5-5; D: TRBD1; size: few; J: TRBJ1-4
DNA: TGTGCCAGCAGTTACACAGGGGGCGCGGGCTATGGCTACACCTTC; CDR3: CASSYTGGAGYGYTF; V: TRBV6-2/TRBV6-3; D: TRBD1; size: few; J: TRBJ1-2
DNA: TGTGCCATCAGTACCGGACAGATCCGCGCCCCCTATGGCTACACCTTC; CDR3: CAISTGQIRAPYGYTF; V: TRBV10-3; D: .; size: .; J: TRBJ1-2
DNA: TGTGCCAGTAGTATAGAGGGGGCGTTGGATTCACCCCTCCACTTT; CDR3: CASSIEGALDSPLHF; V: TRBV19; D: .; size: few; J: TRBJ1-6
DNA: TGTGCCAGCAGCCGGGACAGGAATAACTATGGCTACACCTTC; CDR3: CASSRDRNNYGYTF; V: TRBV5-6; D: TRBD1; size: .; J: TRBJ1-2
DNA: TGTGCCAGCAGCTCGACAGGGGACCCGAACACTGAAGCTTTCTTT; CDR3: CASSSTGDPNTEAFF; V: TRBV7-2; D: TRBD1; size: few; J: TRBJ1-1
DNA: TGTGCCAGCACCAGTCACGAGACATATAATGAAGCTTTCTTT; CDR3: CASTSHETYNEAFF; V: TRBV5-6; D: .; size: .; J: TRBJ1-1
DNA: TGTGCCAGCAGTTGGACAGGGGAAACTGAAGCTTTCTTT; CDR3: CASSWTGETEAFF; V: TRBV6-5; D: TRBD1; size: .; J: TRBJ1-1
DNA: TGTGCCAGCAGTCCTCAGGACAGGGTGAGCGAGCAGTACTTC; CDR3: CASSPQDRVSEQYF; V: TRBV2; D: TRBD1; size: .; J: TRBJ2-7
DNA: TGTGCCAGCGGGCAGTATAATGAAAAACTGTTTTTT; CDR3: CASGQYNEKLFF; V: TRBV6-5; D: .; size: few; J: TRBJ1-4
DNA: TGTGCCAGCATATTCCGGGGGGGCTCTGGAAACACCATATATTTT; CDR3: CASIFRGGSGNTIYF; V: TRBV27; D: .; size: .; J: TRBJ1-3
DNA: TGTGCCAGCAGCCAAGATCAAGTATCGGGGTTTGGGAACACTGAAGCTTTCTTT; CDR3: CASSQDQVSGFGNTEAFF; V: TRBV4-2; D: .; size: .; J: TRBJ1-1
DNA: TGTGCCAGCTCGGCCCTGGCAGGGGGATCGGGGCAGCCCCAGCATTTT; CDR3: CASSALAGGSGQPQHF; V: TRBV19; D: TRBD1; size: few; J: TRBJ1-5
DNA: TGTGCCAGCAGTGAAGATCTAGCGGGCTCCTACGAGCAGTACTTC; CDR3: CASSEDLAGSYEQYF; V: TRBV6-1; D: TRBD2; size: .; J: TRBJ2-7
DNA: TGTGCCAGCAGCTTGGACGCCGGCAGGGGGCCTGGCTACACCTTC; CDR3: CASSLDAGRGPGYTF; V: TRBV5-4; D: TRBD1; size: once; J: TRBJ1-2
DNA: TGTGCCTTACAGGGTAGGGCATCCTATGGCTACACCTTC; CDR3: CALQGRASYGYTF; V: TRBV30; D: .; size: .; J: TRBJ1-2
DNA: TGTGCCAGCAGCTTGCAGGGATTGACCGGGGAGCTGTTTTTT; CDR3: CASSLQGLTGELFF; V: TRBV5-5; D: .; size: .; J: TRBJ2-2
DNA: TGTGCCAGCAGCTTTGCCCGACTAGCCGTGTACGAGCAGTACTTC; CDR3: CASSFARLAVYEQYF; V: TRBV11-2; D: TRBD2; size: .; J: TRBJ2-7
DNA: TGCGCCAGCAGGGAAGGGACAAACCCTAACTATGGCTACACCTTC; CDR3: CASREGTNPNYGYTF; V: TRBV5-1; D: .; size: few; J: TRBJ1-2
DNA: TGTGCCTGGAGGCATAGCTATGGCTACACCTTC; CDR3: CAWRHSYGYTF; V: TRBV30; D: .; size: .; J: TRBJ1-2
DNA: TGTGCCTGGAGTATCGACAGGGTGGATCAGCCCCAGCATTTT; CDR3: CAWSIDRVDQPQHF; V: TRBV30; D: TRBD1; size: .; J: TRBJ1-5
DNA: TGTGCCAGCAGCCAATCTGGGGACAGGAAAAATGAGCAGTTCTTC; CDR3: CASSQSGDRKNEQFF; V: TRBV16; D: TRBD1; size: .; J: TRBJ2-1
DNA: TGTGCCAGCAGTTACTCGGGACAGTTAGCTAACTATGGCTACACCTTC; CDR3: CASSYSGQLANYGYTF; V: TRBV6-5; D: TRBD1; size: .; J: TRBJ1-2
DNA: TGTGCCAGCAGCCAATCAGTAGGACAGTATGGCTACACCTTC; CDR3: CASSQSVGQYGYTF; V: TRBV16; D: .; size: few; J: TRBJ1-2
DNA: TGTGCCTCCCTTCTGGGGGGGGCGGGAGATACGCAGTATTTT; CDR3: CASLLGGAGDTQYF; V: TRBV30; D: .; size: .; J: TRBJ2-3
DNA: TGTGCCACCAGTGACATAAACAGGGGGCTGAGCGGGGAGCTGTTTTTT; CDR3: CATSDINRGLSGELFF; V: TRBV24-1; D: TRBD1; size: .; J: TRBJ2-2
DNA: TGTGCCAGCAGCTCCCTAGGCCTTAGGGGCTCTGGAAACACCATATATTTT; CDR3: CASSSLGLRGSGNTIYF; V: TRBV9; D: .; size: .; J: TRBJ1-3
DNA: TGTGCCAGCAGACGATCAGGGGTCCGTCCAGATACGCAGTATTTT; CDR3: CASRRSGVRPDTQYF; V: TRBV7-2; D: .; size: .; J: TRBJ2-3